Shown below are 28 T cell receptor beta chains from a single sample sequenced in a study of blood T cells in healthy people across ages. A second PCR of about 6 to 12 cycles used a sample-barcoded 5' primer and a J-beta primer mix. In TCRdb, the 5' RACE reads were re-called with MiXCR into one record per CDR3 protein. The sample lists some 1.5 million distinct CDR3 sequences; around 40% were seen once. Specimen: blood. Receptors originate from a woman aged 18-35 years in good health.

V usage is TRBV3-1 and J usage is TRBJ2-3, with TRBD2 matching 10 bases. CDR3 length: 17 amino acids. The germline gives CDR1 LGHDT, CDR2 YNNKEL (reference sequence). V gave up 1 base and J gave up 0 bases; unmatched junction bases: 4. CDR3 DNA: TGTGCCAGCAGCCAAGCAGCGGGAGGGTGGAGCACAGATACGCAGTATTTT. Protein product: CASSQAAGGWSTDTQYF.

The DNA for the CDR3 is TGTGCCAGCAGCTTACGAGTAGTACCGGGAACGTTTGATTCACCCCTCCACTTT. This translates into CASSLRVVPGTFDSPLHF. The chain couples TRBV7-2 to TRBJ1-6; D is uncertain. Germline V lookup: CDR1 SGHTA, CDR2 FQGNSA. Trimming cost V 2 bases and J 8 bases, with 22 bases left between them. CDR3 length: 18 amino acids.

The chain couples TRBV7-9 to TRBJ2-1, with unresolved D. Trimming pared 8 bases from V and 8 bases from J, leaving 19 bases between. The CDR3 is made up of 14 amino acids. Germline CDR1 and CDR2: SEHNR and FQNEAQ (reference sequence). In nucleotides, the CDR3 is TGTGCCAGCGGCGTCTTGGGGTCGAGCGATGAGCAGTTCTTC. Amino acids: CASGVLGSSDEQFF.

The chain has TRBV7-2 and TRBJ2-1; 10 bases agree with TRBD2. The germline V gene encodes CDR1 SGHTA and CDR2 FQGNSA. V lost 5 bases, J lost 7 bases, and 8 bases stayed unmatched. The length of the CDR3 is 15 residues. The CDR3 coding sequence is TGTGCCAGCAGCCCGCTTAGCGGGAGGACTAATGAGCAGTTCTTC. It codes for CASSPLSGRTNEQFF.

This clonotype was seen ten or more times. This rearrangement joins TRBV20-1 to TRBJ2-3; 9 nucleotides agree with TRBD2. Trimming took 6 bases from V and 2 from J; bases not matched to a gene: 9. This CDR3 contains 15 residues. Germline V gives CDR1 DFQATT, CDR2 SNEGSKA (reference sequence). In DNA, the CDR3 is TGCAGTGCCCCGCTAGCGGGGCGAAACACAGATACGCAGTATTTT. Amino acid sequence: CSAPLAGRNTDTQYF.

This clonotype was recorded a few times. V and J are TRBV7-2 and TRBJ1-4; TRBD1 matches 7 bases. This CDR3 has 14 residues. Germline V gives CDR1 SGHTA, CDR2 FQGNSA. J gave up 8 bases and V 6 bases, and 9 bases lay outside the gene matches. CDR3 loop: CASSQGGGYEKLFF. CDR3 nucleotides: TGTGCCAGCAGTCAGGGGGGGGGTTACGAAAAACTGTTTTTT.

This chain uses TRBV29-1 with TRBJ2-1; D ambiguous. The CDR3 is 12 amino acids. V shed 4 bases and J shed 7 bases, with 11 bases lying between them. Germline CDR1 and CDR2: SQVTM and ANQGSEA. Here the CDR3 reads CSVVVVGNEQFF. The CDR3 nucleotides are TGCAGCGTTGTGGTGGTAGGGAATGAGCAGTTCTTC.

The chain carries TRBV6-2 or TRBV6-3 and TRBJ1-5; D not resolved. CDR3 length equals 13 residues. With 6 bases removed from V and 2 bases from J, the gap between germline ends came to 8 bases. Germline V gene lookup returns CDR1 MNHEY and CDR2 SVGEGT. DNA of the CDR3: TGTGCCAGCAGCGGGGTCGGCAATCAGCCCCAGCATTTT. Encoded protein: CASSGVGNQPQHF.

This rearrangement joins TRBV6-2 or TRBV6-3 to TRBJ2-7; D gene ambiguous. CDR1 and CDR2 from the germline V gene are MNHEY and SVGEGT. The CDR3 is 15 residues long. Trimming took off 2 bases at V and 1 base at J, with 12 bases between the two ends. The DNA of the CDR3 is TGTGCCAGCAGTTACAGGCACCTCTTATCCTACGAGCAGTACTTC. Translating gives CASSYRHLLSYEQYF.

The V and J genes are TRBV12-5 and TRBJ2-7; 7 bases agree with TRBD1. J gave up 3 bases and V 2 bases, and 10 bases lay outside the gene matches. The CDR3 is made up of 16 amino acids. CDR1 and CDR2 from the germline V gene are LGHNT and FRNRAP. The DNA of the CDR3 is TGTGCTAGTGGTTTGCCTCCCGGGACAGTCTTCTACGAGCAGTACTTC. It yields the protein CASGLPPGTVFYEQYF.

This clonotype was counted a single time. The chain recombines TRBV2 with TRBJ2-1; 8 bases align to TRBD2. Germline V CDR1 and CDR2: SNHLY, FYNNEI. Trimming cost V 7 bases and J 10 bases; bases outside gene matches: 9. This CDR3 contains 13 residues. Here the CDR3 reads CASMPSGSSEQFF. The CDR3 region has the DNA TGTGCCAGCATGCCCAGCGGGAGTTCCGAGCAGTTCTTC.

In this sample, this clonotype turned up once. The chain joins TRBV7-9 to TRBJ2-4; a possible D gene is TRBD1 (6 bases). The J call may be wrong; the DNA end is better matched by TRBJ2-7. The CDR3 is 14 residues long. The germline CDR1 and CDR2 sequences are SEHNR and FQNEAQ (reference sequence). The CDR3 is CASSARDINYEQYF. The CDR3 DNA reads as TGTGCCAGTAGCGCCCGGGACATTAACTACGAGCAGTACTTC.

The chain combines TRBV9 with TRBJ2-1; TRBD2 aligns across 7 bases. The germline V gene has CDR1 SGDLS and CDR2 YYNGEE. The CDR3 has 15 amino acids. V trimming: 2 bases; J trimming: 7 bases; junction bases outside the gene matches: 9. The CDR3 loop is CASSVSGTMGNEQFF. The CDR3 DNA follows: TGTGCCAGCAGCGTTTCCGGGACTATGGGGAATGAGCAGTTCTTC.

The chain has TRBV11-2 and TRBJ2-1; tentatively, D is TRBD1 (5 bases). Per germline, CDR1 SGHAT and CDR2 FQNNGV. The CDR3 is 15 amino acids. V dropped 6 bases and J dropped 5 bases, with 17 bases sitting between them. The CDR3 sequence: CASRNNRRTDNEQFF. CDR3 DNA: TGTGCCAGCAGGAACAACAGGCGCACGGACAATGAGCAGTTCTTC.

This clonotype has just a few counts. The chain uses TRBV21-1 and TRBJ2-5. TRBV21-1 is marked as a pseudogene. This CDR3 is 16 amino acids long. The CDR3 DNA reads TGTGCCAGCAGCAGAGGCGTTCCTTCGCTCCAAGAGACCCAGTACTTC. The encoded protein is CASSRGVPSLQETQYF.

The chain joins TRBV15 to TRBJ1-1, with TRBD1 matching over 10 bases. Per the germline V gene, CDR1 is LNHNV and CDR2 is YYDKDF (reference sequence). CDR3 size: 15 residues. J was trimmed by 0 bases and V by 3 bases; bases with no gene match: 1. The CDR3 DNA reads TGTGCCACCAGCAGGACAGGGGGCTTGAACACTGAAGCTTTCTTT. Translated, it gives CATSRTGGLNTEAFF.

This chain uses TRBV6-2 or TRBV6-3 with TRBJ1-4; D remains unclear. CDR1 is MNHEY and CDR2 is SVGEGT in the germline V gene. The CDR3 is made up of 12 amino acids. Trimming took off 6 bases at V and 10 bases at J, with 12 bases between the two ends. Written as DNA, the CDR3 is TGTGCCAGCAGCTGGGGAGGTGGAAAACTGTTTTTT. It translates to CASSWGGGKLFF.

A few counts support this clonotype. This chain joins TRBV29-1 and TRBJ2-1; TRBD2 matches at 13 bases. CDR1 and CDR2 from the germline V gene are SQVTM and ANQGSEA. CDR3 length equals 16 residues. Trimming cost V 7 bases and J 0 bases; bases outside gene matches: 6. CDR3 region: CSELTSGRASYNEQFF. The DNA of the CDR3 is TGCAGCGAACTCACTAGCGGGAGGGCCTCCTACAATGAGCAGTTCTTC.

The rearrangement joins TRBV7-9 to TRBJ2-3, with 8 bases fitting TRBD1. J lost 4 bases, V lost 5 bases, and 8 bases had no gene match. The CDR3 spans 15 residues. Germline CDR1 SEHNR, CDR2 FQNEAQ (reference sequence). The CDR3 DNA follows: TGTGCCAGCAGCGACCCCCCAGGGGGCGCAGATACGCAGTATTTT. It is translated as CASSDPPGGADTQYF.

The gene calls are TRBV13 and TRBJ1-6; perhaps TRBD1 as D (6 bases). The CDR3 sequence is 15 residues long. Germline assignment: CDR1 PRHDT and CDR2 FYEKMQ (reference sequence). The V end was cut by 5 bases, the J end by 10 bases, with 18 bases between. The CDR3 region has the DNA TGTGCCAGCAGCGTACAGGGACGGAGCAAATCACCCCTCCACTTT. This sequence encodes CASSVQGRSKSPLHF.

The rearrangement links TRBV6-6 to TRBJ2-5, with 10 bases identical to TRBD1. TRBJ2-7 explains the end of the DNA better; the J call may be wrong. The CDR3 sequence is 14 residues long. CDR1 and CDR2 from the germline V gene are MNHNY and SVGAGI (reference sequence). Written as DNA, the CDR3 is TGTGCCAGCAGCTATGACAGGGGGCTCGGCGAGCAGTACTTC. Its translation is CASSYDRGLGEQYF.

At least ten counts were recorded for this clonotype. The chain couples TRBV7-9 to TRBJ1-2; D not resolved. Per the germline V gene, CDR1 is SEHNR and CDR2 is FQNEAQ (reference sequence). The V and J ends lost 3 bases and 4 bases respectively, with 9 bases between them. The CDR3 is 13 amino acids. The CDR3 is CASSLVSFYGYTF. The CDR3 DNA follows: TGTGCCAGCAGCTTGGTCAGTTTCTATGGCTACACCTTC.

The V call is TRBV30, the J call TRBJ1-5; D not resolved. Per the germline V gene, CDR1 is GTSNPN and CDR2 is SVGIG (reference sequence). The CDR3 runs to 13 residues. Trimming left V 3 bases short and J 4 bases short, with 10 bases between. The CDR3 nucleotides are TGTGCCTGGAGCCAAGGCCCTAATCAGCCCCAGCATTTT. Translated, it gives CAWSQGPNQPQHF.

Only a few counts were recorded for this clonotype. The chain employs TRBV18 and TRBJ2-3, with 7 bases matching TRBD1. The CDR3 contains 15 residues. Trimming removed 6 bases from V and 13 bases from J; junction bases left unmatched: 19. Germline CDR1 reads KGHSH; CDR2 reads LQKENI. DNA for the CDR3: TGTGCCAGCTCCCTCGGACAGGCTTGGAAGGCCAGGGAGTATTTT. It translates to CASSLGQAWKAREYF.

The genes are TRBV21-1 and TRBJ1-1; TRBD1 is the table's D call and was not checked against the DNA. TRBV21-1 represents a pseudogene. The CDR3 has 17 residues. The CDR3 is CASSSPGVVVMNTEAFF. The CDR3 nucleotides are TGTGCCAGCAGCTCCCCGGGAGTCGTCGTCATGAACACTGAAGCTTTCTTT.

This clonotype was seen a handful of times. The V and J genes are TRBV5-1 and TRBJ1-5; D may be TRBD1 (6 bases). CDR3 length: 16 amino acids. Per germline, CDR1 SGHRS and CDR2 YFSETQ. V was shortened by 1 base and J by 5 bases, with 16 bases between the two germline ends. The CDR3 nucleotides read TGCGCCAGCAGCTTGTCGGAGGGGGAAGGGGATCAGCCCCAGCATTTT. Amino acids: CASSLSEGEGDQPQHF.

This clonotype was detected only a few times. The CDR3 is CASSLRVSKQGGANVLTF. The CDR3 region has the DNA TGTGCCAGCAGTCTTAGGGTCTCAAAACAGGGTGGGGCCAACGTCCTGACTTTC. This rearrangement joins TRBV12-3 or TRBV12-4 to TRBJ2-6, with D perhaps TRBD1 (6 bases). V shed 5 bases and J shed 3 bases, with 20 bases lying between them. This CDR3 is 18 amino acids long.

This clonotype occurred a few times. The rearrangement joins TRBV20-1 to TRBJ2-1; D is perhaps TRBD1 (5 bases). CDR1 and CDR2 (germline): DFQATT, SNEGSKA (reference sequence). The CDR3 has 14 amino acids. V lost 5 bases and J 6 bases, leaving 17 bases between the germline ends. The CDR3 sequence is CSADGAFTFNEQFF. The CDR3 DNA reads as TGCAGTGCTGATGGGGCCTTTACCTTCAATGAGCAGTTCTTC.